This T cell receptor (beta chain) is drawn from a study of cytomegalovirus exposure and HLA in healthy donors. Those who donated were healthy bone marrow donors. PCR employed 60 Vbeta and 13 Jbeta primers. Using immunoSEQ multiplex PCR, the repertoire was profiled, and TCRdb retains in-frame clones only, with some absent. Among approximately 110,000 clones listed, approximately 80% were seen once. The CDR3 runs 13 residues. V was shortened by 1 base and J by 7 bases, with 11 bases between the two germline ends. Germline CDR1 reads SGHTA; CDR2 reads FQGTGA. About this clone: The antigen remains undetermined.

General study results and limits: Segments of the TCR beta V type were, in most cases, productive about 90% or about 30% of the time in an earlier analysis. By a later analysis, the bulk of CMV-associated TCR beta chains appeared HLA-restricted. Sequencing depth across donors, presence/absence analyses assumed, was roughly uniform.

The source material was PBMCs. The genes are TRBV7-3 and TRBJ2-7; maybe TRBD1 (7 bases). This receptor was obtained from a man over 45 in good health and CMV-seronegative. This CDR3 is CASSLRQGGEQYF. CDR3 nucleotides: TGTGCCAGCAGCTTAAGGCAGGGGGGAGAGCAGTACTTC.